The next 31 T cell receptor beta chains were all read from a single sample in a study of Graves' ophthalmopathy and Graves' hyperthyroidism. Amplification from RNA transcripts yielded the TCR beta CDR3 regions. Second-round multiplex PCR came after first-round RT-PCR with HTBI primers. TCRdb re-derived calls from the multiplex PCR reads in MiXCR, one entry per CDR3 protein. The sample has 200,000 to 300,000 distinct CDR3 sequences; about 46% are singletons. The sample was peripheral blood. The receptors here all came from an adult man with Graves' ophthalmopathy.

The CDR3 loop is CASSSPGAVLTF. The CDR3 nucleotides read TGTGCCAGCAGTTCCCCTGGGGCCGTCCTGACTTTC. The V call is TRBV12-3 or TRBV12-4, the J call TRBJ2-6; D might be TRBD1 (5 bases). Trimming pared 4 bases from V and 12 bases from J, leaving 10 bases between. CDR3 length equals 12 residues.

The table lists this clonotype with many counts. The chain uses TRBV20-1 and TRBJ1-2, with 7 bases aligning to TRBD1. The CDR3 has 15 residues. The trim removed 3 bases at V and 1 base at J, leaving 8 bases unmatched. CDR1 DFQATT and CDR2 SNEGSKA come from the germline V gene (reference sequence). CDR3 loop: CSASGTVLHNYGYTF. In DNA, the CDR3 is TGCAGTGCTAGTGGGACAGTACTTCATAACTATGGCTACACCTTC.

This chain connects TRBV7-2 to TRBJ1-5, with a weak D call TRBD1 (6 bases). CDR3 size: 16 residues. Trimming left V 7 bases short and J 1 base short, with 17 bases between. Germline loops: CDR1 SGHTA, CDR2 FQGNSA. This CDR3 is CASTSLGGPSNQPQHF. CDR3 in DNA: TGTGCCAGCACCTCCTTAGGGGGGCCAAGCAATCAGCCCCAGCATTTT.

This clonotype was recorded a few times. The chain recombines TRBV6-5 with TRBJ2-2; D not resolved. This CDR3 is built from 14 residues. V lost 6 bases to trimming and J lost 6 bases, with 14 bases between them. CDR1 MNHEY and CDR2 SVGAGI come from the germline V gene. CDR3 DNA sequence: TGTGCCAGCAGCTCTCCGCTGCGACCCGGGGAGCTGTTTTTT. Translating it yields CASSSPLRPGELFF.

This clonotype was counted a single time. The chain uses TRBV20-1 and TRBJ2-2; 7 nucleotides align to TRBD1. Per germline, CDR1 DFQATT and CDR2 SNEGSKA (reference sequence). Losses at the gene ends were 5 bases for V and 2 bases for J; bases not matched to a gene: 5. This CDR3 is built from 14 residues. Here the CDR3 reads CSAPRQGNTGELFF. The DNA for the CDR3 is TGCAGTGCTCCCCGACAGGGCAACACCGGGGAGCTGTTTTTT.

This sequence joins TRBV10-2 and TRBJ2-7; 14 bases align to TRBD2. Germline V gives CDR1 WSHSY, CDR2 SAAADI. With 5 bases clipped from V and 6 bases from J, the junction kept 6 bases outside the gene matches. The CDR3 length is 15 residues. CDR3 sequence reads: CASSNLGLAGAEQYF. The CDR3 coding sequence is TGCGCCAGCAGTAACCTGGGACTAGCGGGAGCCGAGCAGTACTTC.

A few counts support this clonotype. The genes are TRBV5-4 and TRBJ2-5, with TRBD2 matching over 12 bases. V shed 1 base and J 3 bases; nucleotides not matched to a gene: 4. Germline V CDR1 and CDR2: SGHNT, YYREEE (reference sequence). The CDR3 length is 16 residues. CDR3 in amino acids: CASSLPSGGAKETQYF. The CDR3 DNA sequence: TGTGCCAGCAGCTTGCCTAGCGGGGGGGCTAAAGAGACCCAGTACTTC.

This clonotype was seen repeatedly, ten times or more. V is TRBV7-9 and J is TRBJ1-1, with a weak D call TRBD1 (5 bases). Per the germline V gene, CDR1 is SEHNR and CDR2 is FQNEAQ (reference sequence). Trimming took 4 bases from V and 3 from J, leaving 15 bases between them. This CDR3 contains 15 residues. The CDR3 bases are TGTGCCAGCAGCTACCATCAGGGACGGGACACTGAAGCTTTCTTT. Translated: CASSYHQGRDTEAFF.

Remarks on this clonotype: A much larger clone lies a single base off, so this may be a read error. The J gene is TRBJ2-7, the V gene TRBV10-2; a weak D match, TRBD2 (5 bases). Germline loops: CDR1 WSHSY, CDR2 SAAADI. CDR3 length equals 11 residues. V shed 4 bases and J shed 12 bases, with 13 bases lying between them. CDR3 DNA sequence: TGCGCCAGCAGTGGGAGCGGTCTACGGTACTTC. It translates to CASSGSGLRYF.

Only one count was recorded for this clonotype. A read error may explain this, as a much larger clone is one base away. This chain connects TRBV7-7 to TRBJ2-5; no clear D. This CDR3 is 13 amino acids long. Germline CDR1 SSHAT, CDR2 FNYEAQ (reference sequence). CDR3 in DNA: TGTGCTAGCAGCTTAGTTGGAATGGAGACCCAGTACTTC. This translates into CASSLVGMETQYF.

The chain carries TRBV5-6 and TRBJ1-1; D is unresolved. CDR1 and CDR2 from the germline V gene are SGHDT and YYEEEE. The CDR3 consists of 15 residues. Trimming stripped 3 bases from V and 0 bases from J, with 12 bases between. The CDR3 bases are TGTGCCAGCAGCTCACCAGATCGGGTGAACACTGAAGCTTTCTTT. Its protein is CASSSPDRVNTEAFF. Combining the CDR3 with reference TRBV5-6 and TRBJ1-1 gives the whole variable domain DAGVTQSPTHLIKTRGQQVTLRCSPKSGHDTVSWYQQALGQGPQFIFQYYEEEERQRGNFPDRFSGHQFPNYSSELNVNALLLGDSALYLCASSSPDRVNTEAFFGQGTRLTVV.

The rearrangement uses TRBV13 and TRBJ2-7; no definite D call. Germline CDR1 PRHDT, CDR2 FYEKMQ (reference sequence). The CDR3 is made up of 14 amino acids. V lost 3 bases and J lost 7, with 16 bases in between. CDR3 region: CASSFWSRISEQYF. The CDR3 region has the DNA TGTGCCAGCAGCTTCTGGAGCAGAATCTCAGAGCAGTACTTC.

The chain links TRBV20-1 to TRBJ2-7; a possible D gene is TRBD2 (6 bases). V was cut by 1 base and J by 9 bases, with 19 bases left in between. The germline V gene encodes CDR1 DFQATT and CDR2 SNEGSKA (reference sequence). The CDR3 has 14 amino acids. The CDR3 region is CSARVDSRGRGQYF. CDR3 coding DNA: TGCAGTGCTAGAGTCGACTCGCGGGGACGGGGGCAGTACTTC.

This clonotype has a handful of counts. The chain uses TRBV9 and TRBJ1-4; D gene uncertain. CDR3 length: 17 residues. V lost 0 bases and J 0 bases, leaving 12 bases between the germline ends. Germline lookup yields CDR1 SGDLS and CDR2 YYNGEE. In DNA form, the CDR3 reads TGTGCCAGCAGCGTAGATCCAGAATCTGCAACTAATGAAAAACTGTTTTTT. Protein product: CASSVDPESATNEKLFF.

The V call is TRBV20-1, the J call TRBJ2-7; 10 nucleotides agree with TRBD1. The CDR3 covers 18 residues. The V gene end was trimmed by 4 bases and the J gene end by 3 bases; junction bases not matched to a gene: 18. Germline lookup yields CDR1 DFQATT and CDR2 SNEGSKA (reference sequence). This chain's CDR3 is CSAITRTGGMLGVYEQYF. CDR3 sequence (DNA): TGCAGTGCTATCACCCGGACAGGGGGTATGCTAGGGGTCTACGAGCAGTACTTC.

This rearrangement joins TRBV2 to TRBJ1-5; the D is unclear. This CDR3 has 14 residues. V was trimmed by 5 bases and J by 2 bases, leaving 10 bases between them. Per the germline V gene, CDR1 is SNHLY and CDR2 is FYNNEI. The CDR3 protein is CASSYQAGNQPQHF. In DNA, the CDR3 is TGTGCCAGCAGTTACCAGGCGGGCAATCAGCCCCAGCATTTT.

The chain uses TRBV24-1 and TRBJ2-5; a possible D gene is TRBD1 (5 bases). The J call is uncertain, as TRBJ2-1 better fits the DNA end. This CDR3 has 13 amino acids. Germline loops: CDR1 KGHDR, CDR2 SFDVKD. The CDR3 sequence is CATSGATDNEQFF. The CDR3 nucleotides read TGTGCCACCAGTGGGGCGACAGACAATGAGCAGTTCTTC.

A word on this clonotype: A much larger clone is a single base away; this may be a read error. Because it lacks the conserved phenylalanine or tryptophan at the end, this CDR3 is likely a read error. This chain joins TRBV6-2 or TRBV6-3 and TRBJ2-7; tentative D call: TRBD1 (5 bases). The CDR3 has 12 amino acids. Trimming pared 6 bases from V and 6 bases from J, leaving 12 bases between. Germline V gene lookup returns CDR1 MNHEY and CDR2 SVGEGT. The CDR3 is CASRAAQGEQYL. DNA of the CDR3: TGTGCCAGCAGGGCAGCCCAGGGCGAGCAGTACCTC.

The chain carries TRBV7-2 and TRBJ1-2, with D perhaps TRBD1 (6 bases). Between the trimmed V and J ends, which lost 5 bases and 4 bases, there was a span of 14 bases. This CDR3 has 14 residues. Germline-derived CDR1 and CDR2 are SGHTA and FQGNSA. The CDR3 DNA is TGTGCCAGCAGCGCAGGCGGGGGCTCCTATGGCTACACCTTC. This gives the protein CASSAGGGSYGYTF.

The rearrangement uses TRBV9 and TRBJ2-7; perhaps TRBD1 as D (5 bases). Germline V CDR1 and CDR2: SGDLS, YYNGEE. V lost 4 bases to trimming and J lost 0 bases, with 17 bases between them. There are 16 residues in the CDR3. CDR3: CASSPRQPSSSYEQYF. CDR3 nucleotide sequence: TGTGCCAGCAGCCCACGACAGCCTTCGAGCTCCTACGAGCAGTACTTC. Full variable domain (remainder filled in from reference TRBV9 and TRBJ2-7): DSGVTQTPKHLITATGQRVTLRCSPRSGDLSVYWYQQSLDQGLQFLIQYYNGEERAKGNILERFSAQQFPDLHSELNLSSLELGDSALYFCASSPRQPSSSYEQYFGPGTRLTVT.

This clonotype turned up a few times. CDR3 bases: TGCAGTGCTAGAGATTTGATTCTTAACGGGACCAACACCGGGGAGCTGTTTTTT. Translated: CSARDLILNGTNTGELFF. V usage is TRBV20-1 and J usage is TRBJ2-2; D tentatively fits TRBD1 or TRBD2 (5 bases each). The V and J ends lost 0 bases and 2 bases respectively, with 19 bases between them. Germline lookup yields CDR1 DFQATT and CDR2 SNEGSKA (reference sequence). The CDR3 has 18 amino acids.

The V gene is TRBV5-1, the J gene TRBJ2-2, with 9 positions matching TRBD1. Germline values: CDR1 SGHRS, CDR2 YFSETQ. Trimming cost V 7 bases and J 4 bases; bases outside gene matches: 8. The CDR3 is 15 amino acids. CDR3 loop: CASRDRDPTTGELFF. The CDR3 bases are TGCGCCAGCCGGGACAGGGACCCTACCACCGGGGAGCTGTTTTTT.

In this sample, this clonotype turned up a few times. The DNA for the CDR3 is TGTGCCAGCAGCTCCCAATTACTAGCCACCGGGGAGCTGTTTTTT. Translating it yields CASSSQLLATGELFF. V gene TRBV7-6 combines with J gene TRBJ2-2; a possible D gene is TRBD2 (6 bases). The V gene's germline CDR1 is SGHVS and CDR2 FNYEAQ. V lost 4 bases to trimming and J lost 4 bases, with 13 bases between them. There are 15 residues in the CDR3.

Concerning this clonotype itself: A single base separates this from a much larger clone, so it may be a read error. The chain links TRBV5-1 to TRBJ1-6, with no clear D. Deletions cut 0 bases from V and 11 bases from J, with 15 bases between. The germline V gene has CDR1 SGHRS and CDR2 YFSETQ. This CDR3 is built from 15 residues. The CDR3 protein is CASSLDVARFPPLHF. DNA for the CDR3: TGCGCCAGCAGCTTGGACGTCGCTCGATTTCCACCCCTCCACTTT.

This clonotype was observed a few times. The chain uses TRBV19 and TRBJ1-2; 9 bases are shared with TRBD1. Germline-derived CDR1 and CDR2 are LNHDA and SQIVND (reference sequence). The CDR3 is made up of 14 amino acids. V trimming: 6 bases; J trimming: 5 bases; junction bases outside the gene matches: 7. The CDR3 coding sequence is TGTGCCAGTAGCATCCTCGACAGGGGGTATGGCTACACCTTC. Its translation: CASSILDRGYGYTF.

This clonotype was recorded a few times. The chain recombines TRBV5-1 with TRBJ2-7; 10 bases map to TRBD1. The CDR3 is made up of 15 amino acids. With V trimmed by 0 bases and J by 3 bases, 3 bases remained unmatched. Germline V gives CDR1 SGHRS, CDR2 YFSETQ. The CDR3 nucleotides are TGCGCCAGCAGCTTGGGAGGGACAGGGGACTACGAGCAGTACTTC. Amino acids: CASSLGGTGDYEQYF.

This clonotype has only a few counts. J is TRBJ1-1 and V is TRBV5-1, with a tentative D call TRBD1 (5 bases). V lost 5 bases to trimming and J lost 4 bases, with 12 bases between them. The CDR3 is 13 amino acids. Germline lookup yields CDR1 SGHRS and CDR2 YFSETQ. The CDR3 sequence is CASRSEGSTEAFF. CDR3 sequence (DNA): TGCGCCAGCAGGAGCGAGGGGAGCACTGAAGCTTTCTTT.

This clonotype was counted a few times. The chain employs TRBV19 and TRBJ1-5; 7 nucleotides line up with TRBD1. V lost 3 bases to trimming and J lost 7 bases; unmatched junction nucleotides: 9. There are 15 residues in the CDR3. The germline gives CDR1 LNHDA, CDR2 SQIVND (reference sequence). CDR3 sequence: CASSIVDRVSQPQHF. The DNA of the CDR3 is TGTGCCAGTAGTATTGTCGACAGGGTAAGCCAGCCCCAGCATTTT.

V is TRBV2 and J is TRBJ1-5; no clear D gene. The germline V gene encodes CDR1 SNHLY and CDR2 FYNNEI. V lost 7 bases and J lost 11, with 15 bases in between. The CDR3 is made up of 12 amino acids. The CDR3 sequence is CASNSVGSAQHF. For the CDR3, the DNA is TGTGCCAGCAACAGCGTGGGCAGTGCCCAGCATTTT.

The J gene is TRBJ1-5, the V gene TRBV9; no firm D call. V shed 1 base and J shed 4 bases, with 6 bases lying between them. Germline V lookup: CDR1 SGDLS, CDR2 YYNGEE. The CDR3 is 13 residues long. The CDR3 DNA is TGTGCCAGCAGCGTAACTCTAAATCAGCCCCAGCATTTT. Amino acids: CASSVTLNQPQHF.

This clonotype was counted between two and nine times. The rearrangement joins TRBV20-1 to TRBJ2-5, with D possibly called TRBD1 or TRBD2 (5 bases each). The CDR3 sequence is 13 residues long. V was trimmed by 6 bases and J by 2 bases, leaving 13 bases between them. Germline V gene lookup returns CDR1 DFQATT and CDR2 SNEGSKA (reference sequence). Here the CDR3 DNA reads TGCAGTGCCCCGGGACGGACTCAAGAGACCCAGTACTTC. Translated, it gives CSAPGRTQETQYF.